In this sample, the clone carrying this T cell receptor beta chain turned up many times. Its antigen remains unidentified. Uncontrolled infection, other autoimmune disease, pregnancy or lactation disqualified patients from enrolment. The data were obtained in a study of T cells in Graves' hyperthyroidism and ophthalmopathy. Study observations and caveats: Ophthalmopathy could be told apart from stable hyperthyroidism with a 13 V-J model. Ophthalmopathy prediction by the model preceded onset by a median approximately 5.9 months.

What was amplified from RNA transcripts were TCR beta CDR3 regions. Carried out on the TCR CDR3, a first-round RT-PCR used the HTBI primer set. Each CDR3 protein gets one entry after TCRdb re-called the multiplex PCR reads with MiXCR. Among 500,000 to 600,000 distinct CDR3 sequences listed, around 42% were seen once. Germline-derived CDR1 and CDR2 are SGHTA and FQGTGA. The CDR3 has 16 residues. Trimming cost V 5 bases and J 4 bases, with 17 bases left between them. The TCR was taken from an adult woman with Graves' disease, either hyperthyroidism or ophthalmopathy (not recorded which). This chain joins TRBV7-3 and TRBJ2-2; maybe TRBD2 (6 bases). The sample taken for sequencing was peripheral blood or thyroid tissue (not recorded which). The CDR3 protein is CASSLMAGSPTGELFF. The CDR3 nucleotides read TGTGCCAGCAGCCTTATGGCGGGATCGCCCACCGGGGAGCTGTTTTTT.